This T cell receptor beta chain is drawn from a study of response to subunit inactivated influenza vaccine. TCRdb redid the calling of the RT-PCR reads with MiXCR, one entry per CDR3 protein. The data hold about 540,000 distinct CDR3 sequences, with under 30% observed a single time. With 0 bases removed from V and 2 bases from J, the gap between germline ends came to 7 bases. From germline, CDR1 is LGHNA and CDR2 YSLEER. The CDR3 spans 14 residues. In addition, the sample was reused for a study of T cells expressing NK-cell markers. This second report adds: Production of TCR beta cDNA relied on 5'RACE template switching with UMIs. Researchers got TCR beta repertoires out of sorted CD3+CD56+NKG2C+, CD3+CD56+NKG2C- and CD3+CD56-NKG2C+ T cells. Most of the eight sequenced donors tested HCMV-seropositive; one tested seronegative. Dominant NKG2C+ clonotypes made up roughly 1.0-8% of CD8+ T cells in about six donors. Topping the CD3+CD56-NKG2C+ fraction as well were these clonotypes, in a few donors.

This receptor was obtained from a man aged 50-59 years who received an inactivated influenza vaccine. This chain joins TRBV4-3 and TRBJ1-1; D uncertain. The sample here was CD4+ T cells sorted from PBMCs, taken roughly 12 days after vaccination. CDR3 nucleotide sequence: TGCGCCAGCAGCCAAGATCCAGAAAACACTGAAGCTTTCTTT. Its protein is CASSQDPENTEAFF.